Sequencing of this TCR gamma chain was carried out in a study of gamma delta lymphoproliferative disorders and STAT genes. Across the study: Delta-chain libraries followed the EuroClonality-NGS standard operating procedure.

The receptor sequences were amplified from genomic DNA of peripheral blood mononuclear cells. TCRdb reapplied CATT to the multiplex PCR reads. The data contain 800 to 950 gamma-chain clones, approximately 30% of them singletons. The CDR3 has 13 residues. Study-wide results and caveats: Nearly all major patient gamma and delta clonotypes were public.

As for this clone: Its cognate antigen is unknown. Mismatch with germline at one junction end may stem from a read error.

The sequenced sample consisted of blood. V is TRGV10 and J is TRGJP1. In the absence of a J gene in TCRdb, the DNA was matched to germline to assign it here. TRGV10 counts as an open reading frame of uncertain function. This clonotype was obtained from a human donor in good health. DNA for the CDR3: TGCAGCGTGGGTGGAAGTAGTGGTTGGTTCAAGATATTT. This sequence encodes CSVGGSSGWFKIF.